Listed here are 18 T cell receptor beta chains from one sample, sequenced in a study of T cells in Graves' hyperthyroidism and ophthalmopathy (dated by TCRdb to about 2019). The protocol used for the library was multiplex PCR. The sequencing machine was an Illumina HiSeq 2000. The TCR beta CDR3 regions were amplified from RNA transcripts. For the first round of RT-PCR on the TCR CDR3, the HTBI primer set was used together with the Qiagen OneStep RT-PCR kit. The public reads were quality trimmed at Q25 with fastp and then assembled into clones with MiXCR by TCRdb, keeping productive beta chains. Every CDR3 protein is listed once, alongside the most common genes and DNA of its rows. This sample has roughly 180,000 distinct CDR3 sequences in its table, and 9.4% of those were observed once. Approximately 20% of the sample rests with the top ten. The sequencing input was blood. The receptor source for this set is a woman younger than 30 with Graves' hyperthyroidism that later progressed to Graves' ophthalmopathy.

At least ten counts were recorded for this clonotype. The chain is built from TRBV6-5 and TRBJ2-7; D unresolved. Germline V lookup: CDR1 MNHEY, CDR2 SVGAGI. This CDR3 has 16 amino acids. Trimming removed 0 bases at V and 0 bases at J, with 12 bases between. In DNA, the CDR3 is TGTGCCAGCAGTTACTCGAAAAGGCGGACCTCCTACGAGCAGTACTTC. This translates into CASSYSKRRTSYEQYF.

The chain links TRBV27 to TRBJ2-1; 12 bases fit TRBD2. V lost 6 bases to trimming and J lost 4 bases; unmatched junction nucleotides: 10. Germline V gene lookup returns CDR1 MNHEY and CDR2 SMNVEV (reference sequence). This CDR3 is built from 17 residues. DNA of the CDR3: TGTGCCAGCAGACGGACTAGCGGGGCCCCGAGGTACAATGAGCAGTTCTTC. It specifies CASRRTSGAPRYNEQFF.

This clonotype was counted many times. The chain combines TRBV7-6 with TRBJ2-1; TRBD1 aligns across 7 bases. Germline V CDR1 and CDR2: SGHVS, FNYEAQ. The V and J ends lost 4 bases and 8 bases, in that order; junction bases with no gene match: 14. This CDR3 has 16 amino acids. CDR3 nucleotide sequence: TGTGCCAGCAGCTCCCAATCGACAGGGCGGTACGATGAGCAGTTCTTC. Amino acid sequence: CASSSQSTGRYDEQFF.

The table lists this clonotype with many counts. The chain carries TRBV6-1 and TRBJ2-7, with 9 bases aligning to TRBD1. The CDR3 has 14 residues. Germline-derived CDR1 and CDR2 are MNHNS and SASEGT. Losses at the gene ends were 8 bases for V and 5 bases for J; bases not matched to a gene: 10. In DNA form, the CDR3 reads TGTGCCAGCCTTCCGGGGACAGGGAGGGACGAGCAGTACTTC. Amino acid sequence: CASLPGTGRDEQYF.

This clonotype was seen at least ten times. This chain joins TRBV5-5 and TRBJ1-2, with 7 positions matching TRBD1. CDR1 is SGHKS and CDR2 is YYEKEE in the germline V gene (reference sequence). This CDR3 is 16 amino acids long. V trimming: 4 bases; J trimming: 7 bases; junction bases outside the gene matches: 16. DNA for the CDR3: TGTGCCAGCAGCCTAACGACAGGGATTCGGTCGGCTGGCTACACCTTC. It specifies CASSLTTGIRSAGYTF.

This clonotype was observed a few times. The J gene is TRBJ1-4, the V gene TRBV7-9; D perhaps matches TRBD1 (5 bases). V was pared by 6 bases and J by 5 bases, with 19 bases between. CDR1 SEHNR and CDR2 FQNEAQ come from the germline V gene (reference sequence). The CDR3 runs to 16 residues. The CDR3 DNA reads as TGTGCCAGCAGTCCATCGGGACCGCGGCCCAATGAAAAACTGTTTTTT. Translating gives CASSPSGPRPNEKLFF.

V and J are TRBV20-1 and TRBJ1-1, with a tentative D call TRBD1 (5 bases). Germline loops: CDR1 DFQATT, CDR2 SNEGSKA (reference sequence). There are 12 residues in the CDR3. The ends were cut back, 7 bases at V and 3 bases at J, with 12 bases in the middle. CDR3 coding DNA: TGCAGTGTTCTACGGGGGGACACTGAAGCTTTCTTT. Translation gives CSVLRGDTEAFF.

The chain uses TRBV19 and TRBJ1-4; D gene ambiguous. CDR1 is LNHDA, CDR2 SQIVND, per germline (reference sequence). This CDR3 is 15 amino acids long. V dropped 8 bases and J dropped 0 bases, with 13 bases sitting between them. CDR3 loop: CASSSDRATNEKLFF. The CDR3, as DNA: TGTGCCAGTTCCTCCGACCGTGCAACTAATGAAAAACTGTTTTTT.

This clonotype was counted between two and nine times. CDR3 DNA: TGTGCCAGCAGCTTTAACAGCTTCTCTGGAAACACCATATATTTT. Translating it yields CASSFNSFSGNTIYF. V usage is TRBV6-1 and J usage is TRBJ1-3, with D hard to call. CDR3 length equals 15 residues. Trimming removed 6 bases from V and 0 bases from J, with 12 bases in between. The germline V gene encodes CDR1 MNHNS and CDR2 SASEGT.

This clonotype was counted many times. This chain connects TRBV9 to TRBJ2-3; D may be TRBD2 (7 bases). The CDR3 has 17 residues. Germline CDR1 reads SGDLS; CDR2 reads YYNGEE. Trimming pared 4 bases from V and 2 bases from J, leaving 20 bases between. CDR3 coding DNA: TGTGCCAGCAGCCCGGAAGGGGGGCGGGACTACACAGATACGCAGTATTTT. Its protein product is CASSPEGGRDYTDTQYF.

This clonotype was seen many times. The chain joins TRBV11-1 to TRBJ2-3; 7 bases align to TRBD2. V shed 1 base and J 2 bases; nucleotides not matched to a gene: 6. The CDR3 totals 16 residues. Germline lookup yields CDR1 SGHAT and CDR2 FQDESV (reference sequence). The CDR3 region has the DNA TGTGCCAGCAGCTTAGTAGCGGCGGGGGACACAGATACGCAGTATTTT. This sequence encodes CASSLVAAGDTDTQYF.

The chain couples TRBV7-9 to TRBJ1-2; unclear D gene. Looked up from germline, CDR1 is SEHNR and CDR2 is FQNEAQ (reference sequence). The CDR3 contains 16 residues. Trimming shortened V by 11 bases and J by 5 bases, and 27 bases separated the two germline ends. The CDR3 DNA follows: TGTGCCGCAGGCCCGGGGATCCTGTTGGGCCATTATGGCTACACCTTC. Residues: CAAGPGILLGHYGYTF.

This chain joins TRBV6-2 or TRBV6-3 and TRBJ2-7; D not resolved. The V end lost 3 bases, the J end lost 2 bases, and 5 bases lay between the germline ends. This CDR3 has 12 residues. Germline CDR1 MNHEY, CDR2 SVGEGT. The CDR3 is CASSYLPYEQYF. The DNA of the CDR3 is TGTGCCAGCAGTTATTTACCCTACGAGCAGTACTTC.

This clonotype occurred a few times. This may arise from a read error, as a much more abundant clone is one base away. The chain is built from TRBV18 and TRBJ1-2, with a weak D call TRBD1 (5 bases). The CDR3 spans 13 residues. CDR1 is KGHSH, CDR2 LQKENI, per germline. V was cut by 1 base and J by 3 bases, with 6 bases left in between. The CDR3 nucleotides read TGTGCCAGCTCACCACTGACAGACTATGGCTACACCTTC. Protein product: CASSPLTDYGYTF.

This clonotype showed up many times. The chain employs TRBV20-1 and TRBJ2-1, with 7 bases fitting TRBD2. From germline, CDR1 is DFQATT and CDR2 SNEGSKA (reference sequence). The J segment lost 0 bases and the V segment lost 6 bases, leaving 5 bases of the junction unmatched. This CDR3 has 14 amino acids. In DNA form, the CDR3 reads TGCAGTGCCCAGCGGGGAAGCTCCTACAATGAGCAGTTCTTC. Translated, it gives CSAQRGSSYNEQFF.

This clonotype was recorded many times. V gene TRBV3-1 combines with J gene TRBJ2-5; TRBD1 agrees at 8 bases. This CDR3 has 16 amino acids. CDR1 is LGHDT and CDR2 is YNNKEL in the germline V gene (reference sequence). The V segment lost 4 bases and the J segment 4 bases; nucleotides outside the gene matches: 11. The CDR3 reads CASSLAGQEIVETQYF. DNA of the CDR3: TGTGCCAGCAGCCTGGCGGGACAGGAGATCGTAGAGACCCAGTACTTC.

A remark on this clonotype: One end of the junction fails to match germline, which may point to a read error. The chain recombines TRBV14 with TRBJ2-3, with TRBD1 matching over 7 bases. Germline lookup yields CDR1 SGHDN and CDR2 FVKESK. This CDR3 spans 14 amino acids. Here the CDR3 DNA reads TGTGCCAGCACCCCGGGACAGATCACAGATATGCAGTATTTT. It specifies CASTPGQITDMQYF.

The genes are TRBV6-1 and TRBJ2-7, with 8 positions matching TRBD1. The CDR3 sequence is 14 residues long. The trim removed 6 bases at V and 7 bases at J, leaving 11 bases unmatched. Germline loops: CDR1 MNHNS, CDR2 SASEGT. In DNA form, the CDR3 reads TGTGCCAGCAGCCGCGGGACAGGCTCTAAGGAGCAGTACTTC. Translation: CASSRGTGSKEQYF.